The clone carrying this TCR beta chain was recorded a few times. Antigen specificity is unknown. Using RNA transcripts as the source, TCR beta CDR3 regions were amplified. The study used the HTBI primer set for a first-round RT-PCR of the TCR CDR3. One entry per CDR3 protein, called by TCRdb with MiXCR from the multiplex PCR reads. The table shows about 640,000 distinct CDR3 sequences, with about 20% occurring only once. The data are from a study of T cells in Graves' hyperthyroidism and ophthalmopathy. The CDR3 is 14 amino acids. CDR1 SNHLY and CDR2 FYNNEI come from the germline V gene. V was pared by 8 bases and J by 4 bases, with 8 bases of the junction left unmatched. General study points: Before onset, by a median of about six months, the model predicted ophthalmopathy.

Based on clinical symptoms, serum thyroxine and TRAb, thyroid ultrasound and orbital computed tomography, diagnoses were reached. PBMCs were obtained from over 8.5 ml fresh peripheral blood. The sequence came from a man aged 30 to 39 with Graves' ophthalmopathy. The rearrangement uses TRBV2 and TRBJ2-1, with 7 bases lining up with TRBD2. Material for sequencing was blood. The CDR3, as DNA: TGTGCCAGCGGACGGACTAGTAGTTACAATGAGCAGTTCTTC. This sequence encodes CASGRTSSYNEQFF.